This is a list of T cell receptor beta chains from one sample in a study of T cells after posttransplantation cyclophosphamide. Measured with immunoSEQ multiplex PCR; TCRdb has only the in-frame clones, and not every one. Among some 21,000 clones listed, 95% to 99% were seen once. What was sequenced was naive CD8+ T cells sorted from PBMCs. Receptors were obtained from a man aged 35 to 55 in good health, CMV-negative, and a related stem cell transplant donor. The CDR3 runs from the conserved cysteine through the conserved F or W. The order of the fields is J gene, clone size, V gene, D gene, CDR3 protein, CDR3 DNA. D genes are given only for firm matches. A clone size is listed for some rows: how often the clone was seen (once, few, many), or a class if it is expanded.

>TRBJ2-7|-|TRBV4-1|-
CASSQDRNRMYEQYF
TGCGCCAGCAGCCAAGACAGAAACAGGATGTACGAGCAGTACTTC
>TRBJ1-1|-|TRBV30|-
CAWGPAGVTEAFF
TGTGCCTGGGGACCCGCGGGGGTGACTGAAGCTTTCTTT
>TRBJ1-2|-|TRBV28|-
CASRLLETDVLGYTF
TGTGCCAGCAGACTCCTGGAGACAGACGTTTTGGGCTACACCTTC
>TRBJ2-5|-|TRBV16|-
CASSQSAGVIAGLQETQYF
TGTGCCAGCAGCCAATCGGCAGGGGTGATAGCGGGTTTGCAAGAGACCCAGTACTTC
>TRBJ2-1|-|TRBV6-5|-
CASSRSSGNEQFF
TGTGCCAGCAGCCGATCCTCAGGGAATGAGCAGTTCTTC
>TRBJ2-7|-|TRBV4-3|-
CASSQGQLSYEQYF
TGCGCCAGCAGCCAAGGACAGCTCTCCTACGAGCAGTACTTC
>TRBJ2-3|once|TRBV9|-
CASSWPESSGTDTQYF
TGTGCCAGCAGCTGGCCGGAGTCTTCTGGCACAGATACGCAGTATTTT
>TRBJ2-1|-|TRBV4-1|-
CASSQVAAPQGDEQFF
TGCGCCAGCAGCCAAGTAGCGGCACCCCAGGGGGATGAGCAGTTCTTC
>TRBJ2-3|-|TRBV6-5|-
CASSDNNPQYF
TGTGCCAGCAGTGACAACAATCCGCAGTATTTT
>TRBJ1-5|-|TRBV27|-
CASSLSRGNQPQHF
TGTGCCAGCAGTTTAAGCAGGGGAAATCAGCCCCAGCATTTT
>TRBJ2-1|-|TRBV28|TRBD2
CATKGLAGAFNEQFF
TGTGCCACGAAGGGACTAGCGGGTGCGTTCAATGAGCAGTTCTTC
>TRBJ2-1|-|TRBV19|-
CASSIRVWRDGSEQFF
TGTGCCAGTAGTATTCGAGTCTGGCGGGATGGGAGTGAGCAGTTCTTC
>TRBJ1-1|once|TRBV29-1|TRBD1
CSDGQGTEAFF
TGCAGCGACGGACAGGGCACTGAAGCTTTCTTT
>TRBJ2-7|-|TRBV5-6|-
CASSLQPSSYEQYF
TGTGCCAGCAGCCTACAGCCCAGCTCCTACGAGCAGTACTTC
>TRBJ1-1|-|TRBV4-2|-
CASSQGQGHTEAFF
TGTGCCAGCAGCCAAGGGCAGGGTCATACTGAAGCTTTCTTT
>TRBJ2-1|once|TRBV10-3|-
CAIRTGVPYNEQFF
TGTGCCATTAGGACGGGGGTTCCCTACAATGAGCAGTTCTTC
>TRBJ2-2|-|TRBV21-1|-
CASSNRTGATGELFF
TGTGCCAGCAGCAATCGGACAGGGGCCACCGGGGAGCTGTTTTTT
>TRBJ2-7|-|TRBV27|-
CASSWGHSYEQYF
TGTGCCAGCAGTTGGGGACATAGTTACGAGCAGTACTTC
>TRBJ2-2|once|TRBV29-1|-
CSARGHTGELFF
TGCAGCGCTCGAGGTCACACCGGGGAGCTGTTTTTT
>TRBJ1-5|-|TRBV27|-
CASSPKYNQPQHF
TGTGCCAGCAGTCCTAAGTACAATCAGCCCCAGCATTTT
>TRBJ1-2|once|TRBV4-2|-
CASSPGPGQLYGYTF
TGTGCCAGCAGCCCGGGGCCTGGACAGCTCTATGGCTACACCTTC
>TRBJ1-5|once|TRBV4-2|-
CASSPYGGTGQPQHF
TGTGCCAGCAGCCCTTACGGGGGGACGGGGCAGCCCCAGCATTTT
>TRBJ2-1|once|TRBV13|-
CASSLAGDGYNEQFF
TGTGCCAGCAGCTTAGCGGGAGATGGATACAATGAGCAGTTCTTC
>TRBJ1-1|-|TRBV4-3|-
CASSQAVRMNTEAFF
TGCGCCAGCAGCCAGGCGGTCCGTATGAACACTGAAGCTTTCTTT
>TRBJ2-1|-|TRBV29-1|-
CSVQRGGSYNEQFF
TGCAGCGTTCAGAGGGGGGGCTCCTACAATGAGCAGTTCTTC
>TRBJ2-2|-|TRBV5-1|TRBD2
CASSLGPAGGPNTGELFF
TGCGCCAGCAGCTTGGGTCCAGCGGGAGGGCCGAACACCGGGGAGCTGTTTTTT
>TRBJ2-5|-|TRBV27|TRBD2
CASRFSGRETQYF
TGTGCCAGCAGATTTAGCGGGAGAGAGACCCAGTACTTC
>TRBJ2-1|-|TRBV4-1|TRBD2
CASSQEPSGDEQFF
TGCGCCAGCAGCCAAGAACCTAGCGGGGACGAGCAGTTCTTC
>TRBJ2-1|once|TRBV2|-
CASTPGRINEQFF
TGTGCCAGCACTCCCGGGAGAATCAATGAGCAGTTCTTC
>TRBJ1-6|once|TRBV27|-
CASSFGAGEGSPLHF
TGTGCCAGCAGTTTCGGGGCAGGGGAGGGTTCACCCCTCCACTTT
>TRBJ2-1|-|TRBV2|TRBD2
CASSPGLAVEQFF
TGTGCCAGCAGCCCGGGACTAGCTGTTGAGCAGTTCTTC
>TRBJ2-3|-|TRBV19|TRBD1
CASSIQGAHTDTQYF
TGTGCCAGTAGTATCCAGGGGGCGCACACAGATACGCAGTATTTT
>TRBJ2-7|once|TRBV30|-
CAWSGWSGLGYEQYF
TGTGCCTGGAGTGGTTGGAGCGGACTCGGGTACGAGCAGTACTTC
>TRBJ2-5|-|TRBV18|TRBD2
CASSQLAGQETQYF
TGTGCCAGCTCACAACTAGCGGGGCAAGAGACCCAGTACTTC
>TRBJ1-5|-|TRBV29-1|TRBD1
CSVSTGGGQPQHF
TGCAGCGTTTCGACAGGGGGTGGTCAGCCCCAGCATTTT
>TRBJ1-4|-|TRBV28|-
CASSFTNRAEKLFF
TGTGCCAGCAGTTTTACTAACCGAGCGGAAAAACTGTTTTTT
>TRBJ2-1|-|TRBV5-6|TRBD2
CASSLHWTSGRNEQFF
TGTGCCAGCAGCTTGCATTGGACTAGCGGGAGGAATGAGCAGTTCTTC
>TRBJ1-2|-|TRBV29-1|-
CSVERGGVHYGYTF
TGCAGCGTTGAAAGGGGGGGTGTCCACTATGGCTACACCTTC
>TRBJ1-5|-|TRBV30|-
CAWSVSGGRQPQHF
TGTGCCTGGAGTGTCAGCGGGGGTCGCCAGCCCCAGCATTTT
>TRBJ2-7|-|TRBV27|TRBD1
CASSLSGTGGSYEQYF
TGTGCCAGCAGTTTATCCGGGACAGGGGGCTCCTACGAGCAGTACTTC
>TRBJ2-7|-|TRBV4-2|TRBD2
CASSQGLAGAYEQYF
TGTGCCAGCAGCCAAGGACTAGCGGGAGCCTACGAGCAGTACTTC
>TRBJ2-1|-|TRBV27|-
CASSLSVQREQFF
TGTGCCAGCAGTTTATCTGTCCAGCGGGAGCAGTTCTTC
>TRBJ2-7|-|TRBV7-8|-
CASSLDVREQYF
TGTGCCAGCAGCTTAGACGTGAGGGAGCAGTACTTC
>TRBJ2-2|-|TRBV7-9|TRBD2
CASMIRAGENTGELFF
TGTGCCAGCATGATCCGAGCGGGAGAGAACACCGGGGAGCTGTTTTTT
>TRBJ2-3|-|TRBV6-6|TRBD1
CATRDSREIDTQYF
TGTGCCACCCGGGACAGCCGGGAAATTGATACGCAGTATTTT
>TRBJ1-5|-|TRBV6-1|TRBD1
CASSEGQGSNQPQHF
TGTGCCAGCAGTGAAGGACAGGGTAGCAATCAGCCCCAGCATTTT
>TRBJ2-5|-|TRBV29-1|-
CSVEDLQWYAAGNQETQYF
TGCAGCGTTGAAGATCTTCAGTGGTACGCGGCGGGGAACCAAGAGACCCAGTACTTC
>TRBJ2-1|-|TRBV4-1|TRBD2
CASTPGTSGRIDEQFF
TGCGCCAGCACCCCCGGGACTAGCGGGAGGATCGATGAGCAGTTCTTC
>TRBJ2-1|-|TRBV11-2|-
CASSLVVDSDEQFF
TGTGCCAGCAGCTTAGTCGTAGACAGCGATGAGCAGTTCTTC
>TRBJ1-5|-|TRBV27|TRBD1
CASSRGGPNQPQHF
TGTGCCAGCAGCCGAGGGGGCCCCAATCAGCCCCAGCATTTT
>TRBJ2-3|-|TRBV6-1|TRBD2
CASSERTRRLHADTQYF
TGTGCCAGCAGCGAAAGGACTAGGCGCCTCCACGCAGATACGCAGTATTTT
>TRBJ1-1|once|TRBV4-1|TRBD1
CASSQTSGQTIMNTEAFF
TGCGCCAGCAGCCAAACCTCGGGACAGACTATTATGAACACTGAAGCTTTCTTT
>TRBJ2-1|-|TRBV2|TRBD1
CASSDPGGDYNEQFF
TGTGCCAGCAGTGACCCAGGGGGCGATTACAATGAGCAGTTCTTC
>TRBJ2-3|-|TRBV5-4|TRBD1
CASSLRGQGRDTQYF
TGTGCCAGCAGCCTGAGGGGACAGGGGAGGGATACGCAGTATTTT
>TRBJ2-7|-|TRBV30|-
CAWTPGQSIYEQYF
TGTGCCTGGACCCCTGGGCAATCTATCTACGAGCAGTACTTC
>TRBJ2-1|-|TRBV28|TRBD2
CASRTGTSRGREQFF
TGTGCCAGCAGGACAGGGACTAGCCGCGGCCGTGAGCAGTTCTTC
>TRBJ2-1|-|TRBV5-1|TRBD2
CASRAEGLAHNEQFF
TGCGCCAGTCGAGCGGAGGGACTAGCGCACAATGAGCAGTTCTTC
>TRBJ2-1|-|TRBV2|TRBD2
CASLLSGLAVNEQFF
TGTGCCAGCCTCCTCTCGGGGCTAGCGGTCAATGAGCAGTTCTTC
>TRBJ2-7|once|TRBV7-9|TRBD2
CASSFSGGGAAEQYF
TGTGCCAGCAGCTTTTCCGGCGGGGGGGCGGCCGAGCAGTACTTC